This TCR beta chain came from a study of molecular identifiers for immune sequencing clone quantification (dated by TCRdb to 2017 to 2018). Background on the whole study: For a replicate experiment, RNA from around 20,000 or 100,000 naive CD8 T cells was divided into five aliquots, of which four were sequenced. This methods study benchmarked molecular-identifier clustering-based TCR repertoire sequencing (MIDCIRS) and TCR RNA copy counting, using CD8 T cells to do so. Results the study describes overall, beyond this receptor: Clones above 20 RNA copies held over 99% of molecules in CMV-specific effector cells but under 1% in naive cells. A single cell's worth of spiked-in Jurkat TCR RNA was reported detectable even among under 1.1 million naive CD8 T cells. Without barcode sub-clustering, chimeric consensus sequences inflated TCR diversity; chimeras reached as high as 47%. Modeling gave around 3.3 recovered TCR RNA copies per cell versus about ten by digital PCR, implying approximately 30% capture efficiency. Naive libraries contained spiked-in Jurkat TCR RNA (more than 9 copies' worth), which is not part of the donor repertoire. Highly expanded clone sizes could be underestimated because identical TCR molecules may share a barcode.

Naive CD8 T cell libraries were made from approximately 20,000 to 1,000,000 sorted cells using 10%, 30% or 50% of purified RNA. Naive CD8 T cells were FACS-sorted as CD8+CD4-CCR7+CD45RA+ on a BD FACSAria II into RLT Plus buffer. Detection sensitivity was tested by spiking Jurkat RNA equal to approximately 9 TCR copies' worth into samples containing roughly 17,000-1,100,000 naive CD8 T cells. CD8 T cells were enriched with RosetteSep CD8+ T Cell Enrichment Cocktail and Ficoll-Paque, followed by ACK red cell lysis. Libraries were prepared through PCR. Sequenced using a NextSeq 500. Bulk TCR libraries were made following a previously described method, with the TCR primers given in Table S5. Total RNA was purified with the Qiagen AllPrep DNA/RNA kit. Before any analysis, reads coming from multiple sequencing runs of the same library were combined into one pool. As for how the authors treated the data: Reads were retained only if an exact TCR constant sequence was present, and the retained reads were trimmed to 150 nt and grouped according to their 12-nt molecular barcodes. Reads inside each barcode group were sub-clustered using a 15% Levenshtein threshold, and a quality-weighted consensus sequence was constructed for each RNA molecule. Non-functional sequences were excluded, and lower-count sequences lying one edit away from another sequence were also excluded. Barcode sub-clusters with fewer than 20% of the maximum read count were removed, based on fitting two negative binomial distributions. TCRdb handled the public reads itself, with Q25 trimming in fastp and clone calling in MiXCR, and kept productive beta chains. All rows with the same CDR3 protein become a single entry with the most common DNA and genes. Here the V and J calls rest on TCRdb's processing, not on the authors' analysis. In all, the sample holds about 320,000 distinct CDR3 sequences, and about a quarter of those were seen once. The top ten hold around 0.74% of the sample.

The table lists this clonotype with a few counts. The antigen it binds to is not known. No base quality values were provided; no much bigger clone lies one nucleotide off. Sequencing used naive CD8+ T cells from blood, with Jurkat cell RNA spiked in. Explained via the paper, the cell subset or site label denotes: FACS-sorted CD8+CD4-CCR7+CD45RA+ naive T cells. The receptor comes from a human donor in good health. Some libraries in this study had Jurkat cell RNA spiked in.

The nucleotides are TGCGCCAGCAGCCAAGGACCAGGGTTGAGTTCACCCCTCCACTTT. Translation gives CASSQGPGLSSPLHF. The sequence is built from TRBV4-1 and TRBJ1-6; the best D guess is TRBD1, with 5 bases matching. From the germline V gene, CDR1 is MGHRA and CDR2 is YSYEKL. Trimming costs V 1 base and J 9 bases, and their ends lie 13 bases apart. Its CDR3 holds 15 amino acids, cysteine through phenylalanine. Only CDR3 DNA remains: 45 bases, in frame from the first base.